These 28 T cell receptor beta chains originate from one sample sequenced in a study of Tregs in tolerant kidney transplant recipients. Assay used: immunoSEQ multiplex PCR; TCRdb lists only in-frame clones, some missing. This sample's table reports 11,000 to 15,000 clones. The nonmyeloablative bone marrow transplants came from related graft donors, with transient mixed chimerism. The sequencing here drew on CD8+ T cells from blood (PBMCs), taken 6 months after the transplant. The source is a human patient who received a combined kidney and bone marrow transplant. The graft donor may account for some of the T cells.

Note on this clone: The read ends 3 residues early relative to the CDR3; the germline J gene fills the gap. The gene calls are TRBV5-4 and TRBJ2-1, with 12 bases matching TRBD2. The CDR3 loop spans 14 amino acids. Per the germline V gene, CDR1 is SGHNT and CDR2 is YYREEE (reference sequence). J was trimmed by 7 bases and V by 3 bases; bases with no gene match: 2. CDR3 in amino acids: CASSYGLAGNEQFF. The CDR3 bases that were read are TGTGCCAGCAGCTATGGACTAGCGGGGAATGAG. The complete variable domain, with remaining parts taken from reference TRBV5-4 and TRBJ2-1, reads ETGVTQSPTHLIKTRGQQVTLRCSSQSGHNTVSWYQQALGQGPQFIFQYYREEENGRGNFPPRFSGLQFPNYSSELNVNALELDDSALYLCASSYGLAGNEQFFGPGTRLTVL.

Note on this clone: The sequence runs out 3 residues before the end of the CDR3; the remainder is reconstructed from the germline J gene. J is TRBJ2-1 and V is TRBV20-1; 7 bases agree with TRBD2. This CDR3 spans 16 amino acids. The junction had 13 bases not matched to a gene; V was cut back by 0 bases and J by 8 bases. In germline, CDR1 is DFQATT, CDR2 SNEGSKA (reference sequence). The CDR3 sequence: CSARDMAGVLFYEQFF. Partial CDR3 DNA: TGCAGTGCTAGAGATATGGCGGGAGTCCTATTTTATGAG.

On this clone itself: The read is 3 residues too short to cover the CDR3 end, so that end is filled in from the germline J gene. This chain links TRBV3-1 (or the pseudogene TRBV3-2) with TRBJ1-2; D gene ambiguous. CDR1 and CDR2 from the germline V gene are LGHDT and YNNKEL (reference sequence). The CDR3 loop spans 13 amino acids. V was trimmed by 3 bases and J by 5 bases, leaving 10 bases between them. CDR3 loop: CASSHGRSYGYTF. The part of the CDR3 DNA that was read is TGTGCCAGCAGCCATGGCAGGAGTTATGGC.

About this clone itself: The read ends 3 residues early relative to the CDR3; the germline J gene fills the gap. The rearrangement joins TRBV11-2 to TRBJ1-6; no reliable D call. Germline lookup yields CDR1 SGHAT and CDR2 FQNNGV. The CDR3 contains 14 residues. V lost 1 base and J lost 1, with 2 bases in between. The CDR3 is CASSLASYNSPLHF. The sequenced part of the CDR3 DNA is TGTGCCAGCAGCTTAGCGTCCTATAATTCACCC.

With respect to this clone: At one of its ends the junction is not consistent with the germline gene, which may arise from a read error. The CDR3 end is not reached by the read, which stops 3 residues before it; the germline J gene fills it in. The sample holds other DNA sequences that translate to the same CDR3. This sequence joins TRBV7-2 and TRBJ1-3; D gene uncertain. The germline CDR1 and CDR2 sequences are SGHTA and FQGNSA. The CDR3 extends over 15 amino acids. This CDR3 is CASSYIGPSGNTIYF. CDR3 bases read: TGTGCCAGCAGCTACATAGGGCCCTCTGGAAACACA.

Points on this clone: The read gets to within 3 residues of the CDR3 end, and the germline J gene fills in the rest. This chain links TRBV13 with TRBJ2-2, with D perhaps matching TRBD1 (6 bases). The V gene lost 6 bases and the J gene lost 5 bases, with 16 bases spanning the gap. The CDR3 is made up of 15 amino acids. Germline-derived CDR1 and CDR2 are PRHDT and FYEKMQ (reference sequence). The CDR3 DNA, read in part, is TGTGCCAGCAGAGTAGGGGGAGTACATACCGGGGAG. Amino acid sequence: CASRVGGVHTGE. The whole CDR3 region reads CASRVGGVHTGELFF.

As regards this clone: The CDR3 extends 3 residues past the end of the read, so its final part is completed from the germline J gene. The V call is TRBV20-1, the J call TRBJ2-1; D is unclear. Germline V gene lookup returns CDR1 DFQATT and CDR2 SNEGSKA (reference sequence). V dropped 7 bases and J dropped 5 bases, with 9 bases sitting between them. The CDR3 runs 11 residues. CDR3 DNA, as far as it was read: TGCAGTGGACACAGTCACAATGAG. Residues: CSGHSHNE. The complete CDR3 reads CSGHSHNEQFF.

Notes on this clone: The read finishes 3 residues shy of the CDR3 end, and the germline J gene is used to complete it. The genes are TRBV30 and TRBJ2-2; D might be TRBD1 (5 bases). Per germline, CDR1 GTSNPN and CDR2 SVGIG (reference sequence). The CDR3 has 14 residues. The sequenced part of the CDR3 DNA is TGTGCCTGGAGTGACGGCACTGGGGCCAACGTG. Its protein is CAWSDGTGANV. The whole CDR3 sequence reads CAWSDGTGANVLFF.

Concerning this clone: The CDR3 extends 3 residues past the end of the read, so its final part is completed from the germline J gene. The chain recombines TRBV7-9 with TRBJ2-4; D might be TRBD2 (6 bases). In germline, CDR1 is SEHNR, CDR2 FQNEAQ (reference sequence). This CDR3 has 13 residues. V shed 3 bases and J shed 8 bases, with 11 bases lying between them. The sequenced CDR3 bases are TGTGCCAGCAGCTTTCAAGGCGGGGACATT. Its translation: CASSFQGGDI. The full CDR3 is CASSFQGGDIQYF.

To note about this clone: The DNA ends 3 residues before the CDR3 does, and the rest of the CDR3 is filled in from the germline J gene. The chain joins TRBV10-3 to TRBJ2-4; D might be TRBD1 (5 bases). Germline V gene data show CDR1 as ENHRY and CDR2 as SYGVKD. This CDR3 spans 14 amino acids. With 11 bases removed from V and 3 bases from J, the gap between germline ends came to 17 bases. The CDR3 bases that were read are TGTGCCGCCTATAAACAGGTAAACAAAAACATT. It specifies CAAYKQVNKNI. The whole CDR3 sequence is CAAYKQVNKNIQYF.

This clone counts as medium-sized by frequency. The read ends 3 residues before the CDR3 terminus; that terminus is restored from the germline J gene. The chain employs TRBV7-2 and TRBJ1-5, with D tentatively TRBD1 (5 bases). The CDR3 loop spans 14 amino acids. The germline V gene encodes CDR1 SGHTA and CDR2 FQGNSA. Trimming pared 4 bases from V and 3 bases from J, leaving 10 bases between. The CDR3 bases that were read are TGTGCCAGCAGCTACGGAGGGGCCAATCAGCCC. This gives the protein CASSYGGANQP. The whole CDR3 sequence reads CASSYGGANQPQHF.

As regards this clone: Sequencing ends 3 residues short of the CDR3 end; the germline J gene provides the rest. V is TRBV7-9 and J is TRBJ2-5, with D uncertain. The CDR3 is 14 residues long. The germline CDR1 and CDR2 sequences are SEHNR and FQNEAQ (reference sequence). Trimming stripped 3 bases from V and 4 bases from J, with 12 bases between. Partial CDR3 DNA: TGTGCCAGCAGCTTGGGCAGGCCGCGAGAGACC. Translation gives CASSLGRPRET. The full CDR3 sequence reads CASSLGRPRETQYF.

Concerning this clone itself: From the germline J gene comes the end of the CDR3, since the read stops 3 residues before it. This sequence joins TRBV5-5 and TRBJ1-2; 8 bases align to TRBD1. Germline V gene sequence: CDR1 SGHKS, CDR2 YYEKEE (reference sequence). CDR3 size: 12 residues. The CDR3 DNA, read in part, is TGTGCCAGCAGCTGGACAGGGATGGGC. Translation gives CASSWTGMG. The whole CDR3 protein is CASSWTGMGYTF. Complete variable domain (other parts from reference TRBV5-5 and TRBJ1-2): DAGVTQSPTHLIKTRGQQVTLRCSPISGHKSVSWYQQVLGQGPQFIFQYYEKEERGRGNFPDRFSARQFPNYSSELNVNALLLGDSALYLCASSWTGMGYTFGSGTRLTVV.

CDR3 bases read: TGTGCCAGCAGCACGGGACAGGGGGTAAACTACGAG. As protein: CASSTGQGVNYE. The full CDR3 protein is CASSTGQGVNYEQYF. The chain is built from TRBV7-9 and TRBJ2-7, with TRBD1 matching over 11 bases. The CDR3 end falls 3 residues outside the read, so it is completed with the germline J gene. Germline V gives CDR1 SEHNR, CDR2 FQNEAQ (reference sequence). V trimming: 5 bases; J trimming: 3 bases; junction bases outside the gene matches: 6. The CDR3 consists of 15 residues.

This CDR3 reads CASSDIDGVYGQYF. The CDR3 bases that were read are TGTGCCAGCAGCGACATCGACGGAGTCTATGGT. The chain has TRBV7-2 and TRBJ2-4; D ambiguous. The read falls 3 residues short of the CDR3 end, and the missing part is taken from the germline J gene. Germline CDR1 reads SGHTA; CDR2 reads FQGNSA. This CDR3 region has 14 residues. The whole variable domain, remainder taken from reference TRBV7-2 and TRBJ2-4, is GAGVSQSPSNKVTEKGKDVELRCDPISGHTALYWYRQSLGQGLEFLIYFQGNSAPDKSGLPSDRFSAERTGGSVSTLTIQRTQQEDSAVYLCASSDIDGVYGQYFGAGTRLSVL.

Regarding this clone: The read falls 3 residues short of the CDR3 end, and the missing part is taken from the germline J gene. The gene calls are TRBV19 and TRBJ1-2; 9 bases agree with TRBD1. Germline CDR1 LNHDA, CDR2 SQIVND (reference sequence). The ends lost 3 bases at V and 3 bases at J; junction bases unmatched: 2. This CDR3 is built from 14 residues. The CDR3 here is CASSMGQGHYGYTF. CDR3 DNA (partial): TGTGCCAGTAGTATGGGACAGGGCCACTATGGC.

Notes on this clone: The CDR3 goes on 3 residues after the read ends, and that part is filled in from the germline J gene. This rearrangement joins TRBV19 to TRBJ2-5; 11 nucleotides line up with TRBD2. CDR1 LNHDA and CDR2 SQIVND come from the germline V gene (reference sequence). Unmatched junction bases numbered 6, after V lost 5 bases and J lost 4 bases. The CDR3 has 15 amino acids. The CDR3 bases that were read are TGTGCCAGTAGTTTAGCGGGGGGGCCGCGAGAGACC. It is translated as CASSLAGGPRET. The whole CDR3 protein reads CASSLAGGPRETQYF.

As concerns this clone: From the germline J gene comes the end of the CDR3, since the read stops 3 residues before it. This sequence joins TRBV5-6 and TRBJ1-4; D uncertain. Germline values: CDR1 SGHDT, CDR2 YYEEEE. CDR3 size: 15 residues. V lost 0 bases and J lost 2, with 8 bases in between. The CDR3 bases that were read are TGTGCCAGCAGCTTGGGGCAGAGGACTAATGAAAAA. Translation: CASSLGQRTNEK. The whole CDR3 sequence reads CASSLGQRTNEKLFF. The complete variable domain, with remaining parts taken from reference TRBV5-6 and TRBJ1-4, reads DAGVTQSPTHLIKTRGQQVTLRCSPKSGHDTVSWYQQALGQGPQFIFQYYEEEERQRGNFPDRFSGHQFPNYSSELNVNALLLGDSALYLCASSLGQRTNEKLFFGSGTQLSVL.

CDR3 sequence: CASRIRGGDTEAFF. The sequenced CDR3 bases are TGTGCCAGCAGGATCAGGGGTGGGGACACTGAA. The chain links TRBV7-9 to TRBJ1-1; perhaps TRBD1 as D (6 bases). The read ends 3 residues shy of where the CDR3 ends; the end is completed using the germline J gene. V was pared by 6 bases and J by 3 bases, with 14 bases between. Germline CDR1 and CDR2: SEHNR and FQNEAQ (reference sequence). The length of the CDR3 is 14 residues.

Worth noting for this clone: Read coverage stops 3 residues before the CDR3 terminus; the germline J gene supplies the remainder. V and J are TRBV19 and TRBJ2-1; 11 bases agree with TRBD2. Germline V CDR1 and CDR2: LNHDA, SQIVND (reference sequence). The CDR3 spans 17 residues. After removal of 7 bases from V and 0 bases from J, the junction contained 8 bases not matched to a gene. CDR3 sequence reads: CASNPGLAETSYNEQFF. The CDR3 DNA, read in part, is TGTGCCAGTAACCCGGGACTAGCGGAGACCTCCTACAATGAG.

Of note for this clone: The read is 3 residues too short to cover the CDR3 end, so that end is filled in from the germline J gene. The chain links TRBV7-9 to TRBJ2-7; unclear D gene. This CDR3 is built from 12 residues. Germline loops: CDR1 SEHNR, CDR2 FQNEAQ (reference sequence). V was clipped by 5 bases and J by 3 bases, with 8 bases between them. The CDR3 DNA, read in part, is TGTGCCAGCAGCCATATACACTACGAG. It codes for CASSHIHYE. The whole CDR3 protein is CASSHIHYEQYF. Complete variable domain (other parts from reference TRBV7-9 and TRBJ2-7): DTGVSQNPRHKITKRGQNVTFRCDPISEHNRLYWYRQTLGQGPEFLTYFQNEAQLEKSRLLSDRFSAERPKGSFSTLEIQRTEQGDSAMYLCASSHIHYEQYFGPGTRLTVT.

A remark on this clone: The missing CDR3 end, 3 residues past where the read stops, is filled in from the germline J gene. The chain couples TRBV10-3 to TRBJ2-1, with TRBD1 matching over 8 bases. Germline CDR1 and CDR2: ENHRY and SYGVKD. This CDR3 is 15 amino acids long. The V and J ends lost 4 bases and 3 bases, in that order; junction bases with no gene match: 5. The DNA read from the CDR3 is TGTGCCATCAGTGTTACAGGGGGGATCTACAATGAG. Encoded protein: CAISVTGGIYNE. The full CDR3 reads CAISVTGGIYNEQFF.

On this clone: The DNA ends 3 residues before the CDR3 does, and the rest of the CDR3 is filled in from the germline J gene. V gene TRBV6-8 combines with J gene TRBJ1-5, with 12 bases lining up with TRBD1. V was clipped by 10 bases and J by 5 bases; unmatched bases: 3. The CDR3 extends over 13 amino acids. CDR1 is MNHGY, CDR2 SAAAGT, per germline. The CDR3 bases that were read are TGTGCCACCGGGACAGGGGGCTATCAGCCC. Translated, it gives CATGTGGYQP. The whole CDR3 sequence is CATGTGGYQPQHF.

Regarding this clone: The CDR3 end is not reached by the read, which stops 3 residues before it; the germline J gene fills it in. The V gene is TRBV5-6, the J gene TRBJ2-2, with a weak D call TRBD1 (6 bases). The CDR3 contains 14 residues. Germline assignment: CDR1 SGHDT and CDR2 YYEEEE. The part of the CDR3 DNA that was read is TGTGCCAGCAGCTACTGGGGGCTCGGTGAAAAG. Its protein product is CASSYWGLGEK. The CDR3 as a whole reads CASSYWGLGEKLFF. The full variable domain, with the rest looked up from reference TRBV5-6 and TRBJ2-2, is DAGVTQSPTHLIKTRGQQVTLRCSPKSGHDTVSWYQQALGQGPQFIFQYYEEEERQRGNFPDRFSGHQFPNYSSELNVNALLLGDSALYLCASSYWGLGEKLFFGEGSRLTVL.

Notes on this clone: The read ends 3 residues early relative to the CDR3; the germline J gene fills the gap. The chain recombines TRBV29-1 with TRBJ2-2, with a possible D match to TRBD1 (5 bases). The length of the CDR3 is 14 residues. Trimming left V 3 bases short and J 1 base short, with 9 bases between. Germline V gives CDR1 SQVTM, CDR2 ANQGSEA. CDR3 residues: CSVDPGRNTGELFF. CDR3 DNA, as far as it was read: TGCAGCGTTGATCCAGGGCGGAACACCGGGGAG.

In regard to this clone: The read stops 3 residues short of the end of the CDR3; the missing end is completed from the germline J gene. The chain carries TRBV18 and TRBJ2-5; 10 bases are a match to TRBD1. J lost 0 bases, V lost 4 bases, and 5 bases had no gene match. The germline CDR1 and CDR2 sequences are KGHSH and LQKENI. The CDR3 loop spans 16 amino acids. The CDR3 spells CASSLGTGVYQETQYF. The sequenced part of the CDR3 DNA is TGTGCCAGCTCACTAGGGACAGGGGTCTACCAAGAGACC.

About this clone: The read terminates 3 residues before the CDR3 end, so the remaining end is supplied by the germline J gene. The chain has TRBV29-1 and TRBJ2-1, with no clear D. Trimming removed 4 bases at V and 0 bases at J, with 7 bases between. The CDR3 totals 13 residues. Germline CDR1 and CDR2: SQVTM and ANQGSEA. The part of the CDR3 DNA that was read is TGCAGCGTTGTAATTAGCTCCTACAATGAG. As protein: CSVVISSYNE. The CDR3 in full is CSVVISSYNEQFF.

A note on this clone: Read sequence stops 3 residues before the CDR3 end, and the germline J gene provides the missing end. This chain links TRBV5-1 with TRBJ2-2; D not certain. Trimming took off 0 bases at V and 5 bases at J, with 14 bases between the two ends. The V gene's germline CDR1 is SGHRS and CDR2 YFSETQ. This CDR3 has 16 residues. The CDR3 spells CASSLAGLWATGELFF. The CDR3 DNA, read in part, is TGCGCCAGCAGCTTGGCAGGCCTGTGGGCGACCGGGGAG.